These T cell receptor beta chains were read from a single sample in a study of type 1 regulatory T cells. Each CDR3 protein is one row after TCRdb ran MiXCR on the reads. The table includes around 88,000 distinct CDR3 sequences, 25% to 40% detected once. Sequenced input: CD4+ T cells, either the whole sample or a sorted fraction (not recorded which). The source is a human donor in good health. CDR3s include the opening cysteine and the closing phenylalanine or tryptophan. The D gene is left open where the match is weak. Clone size is not always given. Where it is, it says once, few, many or a class for expanded clones.

j_gene	d_gene	abundance	v_gene	CDR3aa	CDR3nt
TRBJ2-7	.	few	TRBV7-3	CANLLGDDPYEQYF	TGTGCCAACCTCTTAGGTGACGATCCCTACGAGCAGTACTTC
TRBJ2-5	TRBD1	.	TRBV28	CASSPRQGRGETQYF	TGTGCCAGCAGTCCGAGACAGGGTAGAGGGGAGACCCAGTACTTC
TRBJ2-1	TRBD2	.	TRBV5-4	CASSVFGEGRFF	TGTGCCAGCAGCGTATTCGGGGAGGGAAGGTTCTTC
TRBJ1-5	.	few	TRBV20-1	CSAGQINQPQHF	TGCAGCGCCGGGCAGATCAATCAGCCCCAGCATTTT
TRBJ2-3	TRBD2	.	TRBV11-1	CASSQGLAGEGDTQYF	TGTGCCAGCAGCCAGGGACTAGCGGGAGAAGGAGATACGCAGTATTTT
TRBJ2-5	.	.	TRBV18	CASSPKAETQYF	TGTGCCAGCTCACCAAAGGCAGAGACCCAGTACTTC
TRBJ1-1	TRBD1	.	TRBV7-9	CVSSLGGPGQGEAFF	TGTGTCAGCAGCTTAGGGGGACCGGGACAGGGTGAAGCTTTCTTT
TRBJ2-3	.	.	TRBV11-2	CASSLGLRDTQYF	TGTGCCAGCAGCTTGGGGCTCAGAGATACGCAGTATTTT
TRBJ2-5	TRBD2	.	TRBV29-1	CSATGGGQETQYF	TGCAGCGCGACCGGGGGGGGCCAAGAGACCCAGTACTTC
TRBJ2-7	.	few	TRBV12-3/TRBV12-4	CASSGTGRPRYEQYF	TGTGCCAGCAGTGGGACCGGACGGCCCCGCTACGAGCAGTACTTC
TRBJ2-3	TRBD2	.	TRBV12-3/TRBV12-4	CASSRLAGYTDTQYF	TGTGCCAGCAGTAGGTTAGCGGGGTACACAGATACGCAGTATTTT
TRBJ1-1	.	.	TRBV4-1	CASSQEGGGENTEAFF	TGCGCCAGCAGCCAAGAGGGTGGGGGGGAGAACACTGAAGCTTTCTTT
TRBJ2-3	.	.	TRBV7-3	CASSSRYPDTQYF	TGTGCCAGCAGCTCTCGATATCCAGATACGCAGTATTTT
TRBJ2-7	TRBD1	.	TRBV25-1	CASSGMGQGYEQYF	TGTGCCAGCAGTGGCATGGGACAGGGCTACGAGCAGTACTTC
TRBJ2-2	.	few	TRBV7-3	CASSSGQDIGAGELFF	TGTGCCAGCAGCTCGGGCCAGGATATTGGAGCCGGGGAGCTGTTTTTT
TRBJ2-3	TRBD2	.	TRBV29-1	CSVTLGREGRSTDTQYF	TGCAGCGTTACCCTAGGTAGGGAGGGCCGAAGCACAGATACGCAGTATTTT
TRBJ2-7	TRBD2	.	TRBV7-2	CASSDGTSGSYEQYF	TGTGCCAGCAGCGACGGGACTAGCGGGTCCTACGAGCAGTACTTC
TRBJ2-1	TRBD1	few	TRBV11-3	CASSLAGQASWDEQFF	TGTGCCAGCAGCTTAGCGGGACAGGCCTCTTGGGATGAGCAGTTCTTC
TRBJ1-1	TRBD1	few	TRBV29-1	CSVVIGTGHRGPEAFF	TGCAGCGTTGTTATCGGGACAGGCCACCGCGGTCCTGAAGCTTTCTTT
TRBJ1-5	.	few	TRBV7-2	CASSLPGGNQPQHF	TGTGCCAGCAGCTTACCGGGCGGAAATCAGCCCCAGCATTTT
TRBJ2-7	.	few	TRBV4-2	CASSQSAGDSYEQYF	TGTGCCAGCAGCCAGTCGGCAGGGGACTCCTACGAGCAGTACTTC
TRBJ2-2	.	.	TRBV6-2/TRBV6-3	CASSSNTEELFF	TGTGCCAGCAGTTCGAACACCGAGGAGCTGTTTTTT
TRBJ1-1	.	few	TRBV5-1	CASSSSTGSEAFF	TGCGCCAGCAGCTCCTCGACAGGAAGTGAAGCTTTCTTT
TRBJ1-2	.	.	TRBV28	CASINPQGPLRGYTF	TGTGCCAGCATCAACCCACAGGGCCCGTTACGTGGCTACACCTTC
TRBJ2-2	.	few	TRBV18	CASSPLPGTSGITGELFF	TGTGCCAGCTCACCACTGCCAGGGACTTCGGGGATCACCGGGGAGCTGTTTTTT
TRBJ2-1	TRBD2	.	TRBV24-1	CATSDPVWGGQFF	TGTGCCACCAGTGATCCCGTTTGGGGGGGGCAGTTCTTC
TRBJ1-5	TRBD1	few	TRBV20-1	CSARDRAGGQPQHF	TGCAGTGCTAGAGATAGGGCAGGGGGGCAGCCCCAGCATTTT
TRBJ2-2	.	.	TRBV12-3/TRBV12-4	CASSPQGGPTGELFF	TGTGCCAGCAGCCCTCAGGGGGGACCAACCGGGGAGCTGTTTTTT
TRBJ2-1	.	once	TRBV12-3/TRBV12-4	CASSLAVEYNEQFF	TGTGCCAGCAGTTTAGCTGTTGAGTACAATGAGCAGTTCTTC
TRBJ2-5	TRBD2	few	TRBV10-3	CAIRPPGAGGETQYF	TGTGCCATCAGGCCCCCGGGGGCGGGAGGAGAGACCCAGTACTTC
TRBJ2-5	TRBD2	.	TRBV7-2	CASSQGTSGQETQYF	TGTGCCAGCAGCCAGGGGACTAGCGGTCAAGAGACCCAGTACTTC
TRBJ2-1	.	.	TRBV6-5	CASRPGQTYNEQFF	TGTGCCAGCAGGCCGGGGCAGACCTACAATGAGCAGTTCTTC
TRBJ2-2	.	few	TRBV7-8	CASSSRWERVGELFF	TGTGCCAGCAGCTCACGGTGGGAGCGGGTCGGGGAGCTGTTTTTT
TRBJ1-2	.	once	TRBV19	CASSIGGVLYGYTF	TGTGCCAGTAGTATAGGTGGAGTACTCTATGGCTACACCTTC
TRBJ2-7	TRBD2	many	TRBV3-1	CASSLGTSGDQYF	TGTGCCAGCAGCCTCGGGACTAGCGGGGACCAGTACTTC
TRBJ2-7	.	.	TRBV19	CASSRGSSDGEQYF	TGTGCCAGTAGTAGGGGGTCTAGCGATGGCGAGCAGTACTTC
TRBJ2-1	.	.	TRBV20-1	CSAQGGSNNEQFF	TGCAGTGCCCAGGGAGGCTCGAACAATGAGCAGTTCTTC
TRBJ1-6	TRBD1	.	TRBV7-9	CASSSSRGQGESPLHF	TGTGCCAGCAGCTCTAGCAGGGGACAGGGGGAGTCACCCCTCCACTTT
TRBJ1-1	.	.	TRBV7-9	CASSLTRPLDRWNTEAFF	TGTGCCAGCAGCTTAACCCGGCCGCTGGACCGATGGAACACTGAAGCTTTCTTT
TRBJ1-1	TRBD1	.	TRBV25-1	CASSPSSGQGRLTEAFF	TGTGCCAGCAGTCCCTCCTCAGGACAGGGGCGCTTGACTGAAGCTTTCTTT
TRBJ2-3	.	few	TRBV18	CASSPPQMTNTDTQYF	TGTGCCAGCTCACCACCGCAGATGACTAACACAGATACGCAGTATTTT